This is a list of T cell receptor beta chains from one sample in a study of cytomegalovirus exposure and HLA in healthy donors. Sequencing was performed with immunoSEQ multiplex PCR; in TCRdb, only in-frame clones are kept and a portion is missing. The sample records 80,000 to 95,000 clones, roughly 81% being singletons. Sequenced sample: PBMCs. These TCRs come from a woman aged 30 to 39 in good health and CMV-seronegative. Each CDR3 is given with its conserved first and last residue. Each record gives: clone size, D gene, J gene, V gene, CDR3 DNA, CDR3 protein. The D gene is left open where the match is weak. Only some rows state a clone size, as once, few, many or a class for expanded clones.

>.|.|TRBJ1-3|TRBV29-1
TGCAGCGTTGCGAACAATGGGCCTGGAAACACCATATATTTT
CSVANNGPGNTIYF
>few|.|TRBJ2-1|TRBV4-2
TGTGCCAGCAGCCTAGGGGCGTCGGATGAGCAGTTCTTC
CASSLGASDEQFF
>.|.|TRBJ1-2|TRBV28
TGTGCCAGCAGGGACAGTCGGGGGGGCGGCTACACCTTC
CASRDSRGGGYTF
>.|.|TRBJ2-7|TRBV15
TGTGCCACCAGCAGAGACGTAACTAGCGAGCAGTACTTC
CATSRDVTSEQYF
>.|TRBD1|TRBJ1-6|TRBV5-4
TGTGCCAGCAGCTTAGTTGAGGGGGCGGGTAATTCACCCCTCCACTTT
CASSLVEGAGNSPLHF
>once|.|TRBJ2-7|TRBV5-1
TGCGCCAGCAGCTTGGTCGCAGGGGGGCACGAGCAGTACTTC
CASSLVAGGHEQYF
>.|.|TRBJ2-5|TRBV5-1
TGCGCCAGCAGCCCTGGGGCAGTCCAAGAGACCCAGTACTTC
CASSPGAVQETQYF
>.|.|TRBJ2-7|TRBV27
TGTGCCAGCAGACGGCCCGGGACCTACGAGCAGTACTTC
CASRRPGTYEQYF
>.|.|TRBJ2-3|TRBV11-2
TGTGCCAGCAGCTCATTACCTTTCAGGACACTAAGCACAGATACGCAGTATTTT
CASSSLPFRTLSTDTQYF
>.|TRBD1|TRBJ2-3|TRBV19
TGTGCCAGTAGCGTCCTTCGGACAGGCCTGTCCCAGTATACGCAGTATTTT
CASSVLRTGLSQYTQYF
>.|TRBD2|TRBJ2-1|TRBV7-2
TGTGCCAGCAGCCCTGGGACTACGGTAAACAATGAGCAGTTCTTC
CASSPGTTVNNEQFF
>few|.|TRBJ2-7|TRBV29-1
TGCAGCGTTGGGCGGAGCTCCTACGAGCAGTACTTC
CSVGRSSYEQYF
>few|TRBD1|TRBJ1-2|TRBV6-1
TGTGCCAGCAGAGGACAGGACTATGGCTACACCTTC
CASRGQDYGYTF
>.|TRBD1|TRBJ2-3|TRBV5-1
TGCGCCAGCAGCTTGGGGACAGGGTGGGATACGCAGTATTTT
CASSLGTGWDTQYF
>.|.|TRBJ1-3|TRBV7-9
TGTTCCAGCAGCGAACTTGTGCGGGGATCCGGAAACACCATATATTTT
CSSSELVRGSGNTIYF
>.|TRBD2|TRBJ2-1|TRBV7-2
TGTGCCAGCAGGATAGCGGGAGGCCATGAGCAGTTCTTC
CASRIAGGHEQFF
>.|.|TRBJ1-1|TRBV6-5
TGTGCCAGCAGTTATTTCAGAACCCGGGGCACTGAAGCTTTCTTT
CASSYFRTRGTEAFF
>.|TRBD2|TRBJ2-7|TRBV19
TGTGCCAGTAGTCCCCAAGGACTAGCGGGACTGATCGAGCAGTACTTC
CASSPQGLAGLIEQYF
>.|.|TRBJ2-2|TRBV18
TGTGCCAGCTCACAAAGGACACGTCCGGTCACCGGGGAGCTGTTTTTT
CASSQRTRPVTGELFF
>.|TRBD2|TRBJ2-1|TRBV19
TGTGCCAGTAGAGGCGGCGGGAGGGGGTACAATGAGCAGTTCTTC
CASRGGGRGYNEQFF
>.|.|TRBJ2-7|TRBV7-9
TGTGCCAGCAGCTTAAGACAGGCCAGAGTCGAGCAGTACTTC
CASSLRQARVEQYF
>.|.|TRBJ1-1|TRBV28
TGTGCCAGCAGTTTAGGGGAGCCGGGGGCTGAAGCTTTCTTT
CASSLGEPGAEAFF
>.|.|TRBJ1-6|TRBV7-9
TGTGCCAGCAGCACACTCGGGGGTGTTGATTCACCCCTCCACTTT
CASSTLGGVDSPLHF
>.|TRBD1|TRBJ1-5|TRBV15
TGTGCCACCAGCAGACAAAAGACAGGGGCTCAGCCCCAGCATTTT
CATSRQKTGAQPQHF
>.|.|TRBJ2-5|TRBV7-2
TGTGCCAGCAGCTTAGGGCCAGGGTACCAAGAGACCCAGTACTTC
CASSLGPGYQETQYF
>.|.|TRBJ1-1|TRBV27
TGTGCCACCCCCAGATTAATGAACACTGAAGCTTTCTTT
CATPRLMNTEAFF
>.|.|TRBJ2-7|TRBV5-1
TGCGCCAGCAGCTTGAAGGGACGAGGGGGAGAGCAGTACTTC
CASSLKGRGGEQYF
>.|.|TRBJ1-3|TRBV28
TGTGCCAGCAGTTTTCCTCAGGGGTCTGGAAACACCATATATTTT
CASSFPQGSGNTIYF
>few|.|TRBJ2-7|TRBV5-5
TGTGCCAGCAGCGGGGACACCACCTACGAGCAGTACTTC
CASSGDTTYEQYF
>.|.|TRBJ1-3|TRBV30
TGTGCCTGGGCCCGCCGCGGCCGCTCTGGAAACACCATATATTTT
CAWARRGRSGNTIYF
>once|.|TRBJ2-7|TRBV7-2
TGTGCCAGCAGCTCATCACCCGCGGTCGGCTACGAGCAGTACTTC
CASSSSPAVGYEQYF
>.|.|TRBJ2-4|TRBV28
TGTGCCAGCAGTTACAGGGATGGAGCCAAAAACATTCAGTACTTC
CASSYRDGAKNIQYF